Listed here is a single T cell receptor (beta chain). Its cognate antigen is unknown. This entry comes from a study of T-cell memory formation after mild COVID-19. The CDR3 sequence is 15 residues long. V shed 5 bases and J shed 3 bases, with 14 bases lying between them. Germline V gene data show CDR1 as SGHTA and CDR2 as FQGNSA. Study-wide results and caveats: Among CD4+ contracting clones, most were CM and EM, and CD8+ ones EMRA. What remained unconfirmed was the SARS-CoV-2 specificity of second-wave clones peaking on day 37. Later expanders leaned toward CD4+, whereas clones contracting from day 15 to 85 were balanced CD4/CD8.

Sample barcodes and UMIs were carried by the TCR alpha and TCR beta cDNA libraries that 5'RACE generated with constant-segment primers. TCRdb redid the calling of the 5' RACE reads with MiXCR, one entry per CDR3 protein. The table lists hundreds of thousands of distinct CDR3 sequences, around 15% of them singletons. The TCR comes from a young man who had mild COVID-19 (a few samples of this study predate the infection). Cell type and time point are not known. The genes are TRBV7-2 and TRBJ2-1, with D possibly matching TRBD2 (6 bases). The sequenced sample was PBMCs or a T cell subset sorted from them (not recorded which). The CDR3 sequence is CASSPRRGFYNEQFF. CDR3 DNA sequence: TGTGCCAGCAGCCCGAGGAGGGGATTCTACAATGAGCAGTTCTTC.